A selection of T cell receptor beta chains follows, all from one sample in a study of blood T cell repertoires in COVID-19. Sequencing used immunoSEQ multiplex PCR; TCRdb keeps in-frame clones, though not all of them. The repertoire holds about 35,000 clones, with around 90% as singletons. Sequenced material: peripheral blood. Receptors originate from a human donor in a cohort sampled during active COVID-19. CDR3s include the opening cysteine and the closing phenylalanine or tryptophan. The D gene is left open where the match is weak. Only some rows state a clone size, as once, few, many or a class for expanded clones.

d_gene: TRBD2; abundance: .; v_gene: TRBV5-1; j_gene: TRBJ2-7; CDR3aa: CASSSSHSGDKPYEQYF; CDR3nt: TGCGCCAGCAGCTCCTCTCATAGCGGGGATAAACCCTACGAGCAGTACTTC
d_gene: TRBD2; abundance: .; v_gene: TRBV27; j_gene: TRBJ2-2; CDR3aa: CASSLFAGVSTGELFF; CDR3nt: TGTGCCAGCAGTTTATTCGCGGGAGTTTCCACCGGGGAGCTGTTTTTT
d_gene: .; abundance: .; v_gene: TRBV4-3; j_gene: TRBJ1-5; CDR3aa: CASSQGPGEDQPQHF; CDR3nt: TGCGCCAGCAGCCAAGGACCCGGGGAGGATCAGCCCCAGCATTTT
d_gene: .; abundance: .; v_gene: TRBV19; j_gene: TRBJ2-2; CDR3aa: CASSEVRARTGELFF; CDR3nt: TGTGCCAGTAGTGAGGTCAGGGCGCGCACCGGGGAGCTGTTTTTT
d_gene: TRBD1; abundance: once; v_gene: TRBV11-2; j_gene: TRBJ2-1; CDR3aa: CASSSLLGQWMTEQFF; CDR3nt: TGTGCCAGCAGCTCCCTATTGGGACAGTGGATGACTGAGCAGTTCTTC
d_gene: TRBD2; abundance: .; v_gene: TRBV7-3; j_gene: TRBJ2-1; CDR3aa: CASSKTSGLNNEQFF; CDR3nt: TGTGCCAGCAGCAAGACTAGCGGTCTTAACAATGAGCAGTTCTTC
d_gene: TRBD2; abundance: .; v_gene: TRBV28; j_gene: TRBJ2-1; CDR3aa: CASSRAGLVYNEQFF; CDR3nt: TGTGCCAGCAGCCGAGCGGGGCTTGTTTACAATGAGCAGTTCTTC
d_gene: TRBD2; abundance: .; v_gene: TRBV5-4; j_gene: TRBJ2-3; CDR3aa: CASSVGGGGRTDTQYF; CDR3nt: TGTGCCAGCAGCGTCGGGGGAGGCGGGAGAACAGATACGCAGTATTTT
d_gene: TRBD1; abundance: few; v_gene: TRBV19; j_gene: TRBJ2-1; CDR3aa: CASNPRTGRDEQFF; CDR3nt: TGTGCCAGTAACCCCAGGACAGGCCGGGATGAGCAGTTCTTC
d_gene: .; abundance: .; v_gene: TRBV5-4; j_gene: TRBJ1-4; CDR3aa: CASSGGLNEKLFF; CDR3nt: TGTGCCAGCTCTGGGGGCCTTAATGAAAAACTGTTTTTT
d_gene: .; abundance: .; v_gene: TRBV5-5; j_gene: TRBJ1-4; CDR3aa: CASSLVPPREKLFF; CDR3nt: TGTGCCAGCAGCTTGGTCCCCCCCCGTGAAAAACTGTTTTTT
d_gene: .; abundance: .; v_gene: TRBV7-9; j_gene: TRBJ1-1; CDR3aa: CASSPQGQSEAFF; CDR3nt: TGTGCCAGCAGCCCCCAAGGACAGTCAGAAGCTTTCTTT
d_gene: .; abundance: .; v_gene: TRBV29-1; j_gene: TRBJ2-2; CDR3aa: CSVGEPGELFF; CDR3nt: TGCAGCGTTGGGGAGCCCGGGGAGCTGTTTTTT
d_gene: TRBD1; abundance: .; v_gene: TRBV7-7; j_gene: TRBJ2-3; CDR3aa: CASSQWTGLDTQYF; CDR3nt: TGTGCTAGCAGCCAATGGACAGGGCTGGATACGCAGTATTTT
d_gene: .; abundance: once; v_gene: TRBV23-1; j_gene: TRBJ1-1; CDR3aa: CASRCSDSRNTEAFF; CDR3nt: TGCGCCAGCAGATGTTCGGACAGCCGGAACACTGAAGCTTTCTTT
d_gene: .; abundance: .; v_gene: TRBV6-6; j_gene: TRBJ1-1; CDR3aa: CASSLQRNTEAFF; CDR3nt: TGTGCCAGCAGTTTACAAAGGAACACTGAAGCTTTCTTT
d_gene: TRBD2; abundance: .; v_gene: TRBV5-1; j_gene: TRBJ2-7; CDR3aa: CASSLGAGTRVSEQYF; CDR3nt: TGCGCCAGCAGCTTGGGGGCCGGGACTAGAGTCTCCGAGCAGTACTTC
d_gene: TRBD2; abundance: .; v_gene: TRBV24-1; j_gene: TRBJ2-3; CDR3aa: CATRSSGSGGSHSSQYF; CDR3nt: TGTGCCACCCGCTCTAGCGGGTCCGGGGGTTCGCACTCGTCGCAGTATTTT
d_gene: TRBD2; abundance: .; v_gene: TRBV6-5; j_gene: TRBJ2-5; CDR3aa: CASSYPRGAGETQYF; CDR3nt: TGTGCCAGCAGTTACCCGCGGGGGGCCGGGGAGACCCAGTACTTC
d_gene: TRBD2; abundance: once; v_gene: TRBV13; j_gene: TRBJ2-1; CDR3aa: CASSRSGLAGGSEQFF; CDR3nt: TGTGCCAGCAGCCGTTCGGGACTAGCGGGGGGCTCTGAGCAGTTCTTC
d_gene: TRBD1; abundance: .; v_gene: TRBV3-1/TRBV3-2; j_gene: TRBJ1-2; CDR3aa: CASSLRDRELVGYGYTF; CDR3nt: TGTGCCAGCAGCCTTCGGGACAGGGAATTGGTGGGGTATGGCTACACCTTC
d_gene: TRBD1; abundance: .; v_gene: TRBV5-1; j_gene: TRBJ2-3; CDR3aa: CASSILLTGDGEDTQYF; CDR3nt: TGCGCCAGCAGCATCCTCCTAACAGGGGACGGGGAAGATACGCAGTATTTT
d_gene: .; abundance: .; v_gene: TRBV28; j_gene: TRBJ2-7; CDR3aa: CASSFLEYGEQYF; CDR3nt: TGTGCCAGCAGTTTCCTCGAGTACGGCGAGCAGTACTTC
d_gene: TRBD1; abundance: .; v_gene: TRBV7-2; j_gene: TRBJ2-3; CDR3aa: CASSSGTARADTQYF; CDR3nt: TGTGCCAGCAGCTCCGGGACAGCTAGGGCAGATACGCAGTATTTT
d_gene: TRBD1; abundance: few; v_gene: TRBV27; j_gene: TRBJ2-1; CDR3aa: CASTRSGTGNYNEQFF; CDR3nt: TGTGCCAGCACTCGATCCGGGACAGGGAATTACAATGAGCAGTTCTTC
d_gene: TRBD1; abundance: .; v_gene: TRBV30; j_gene: TRBJ2-7; CDR3aa: CAWSVRGQYNEQYF; CDR3nt: TGTGCCTGGAGCGTGAGGGGACAGTATAACGAGCAGTACTTC
d_gene: .; abundance: few; v_gene: TRBV27; j_gene: TRBJ1-6; CDR3aa: CASSIIEGSRYNSPLHF; CDR3nt: TGTGCCAGCAGTATAATAGAGGGATCCCGTTATAATTCACCCCTCCACTTT
d_gene: TRBD2; abundance: .; v_gene: TRBV7-8; j_gene: TRBJ2-1; CDR3aa: CASSFGLAESAAEQFF; CDR3nt: TGTGCCAGCAGCTTTGGGCTAGCGGAATCCGCGGCTGAGCAGTTCTTC